The clone carrying this T cell receptor (beta chain) was observed a few times. Its specificity is not known. This record comes from a study of glioma-infiltrating T cells. General observations from the study: Tissue and blood shared very few CDR3 sequences. Above-expected tissue-blood divergence occurred in all gliomas, most in low-grade ones.

The CDR3 contains 14 residues. V gave up 4 bases and J gave up 6 bases; unmatched junction bases: 9. The iRepertoire nested amplicon-rescue multiplex PCR amplified TCR alpha and beta CDR3s from RNA. Input was roughly 85-450 ng of tissue mRNA or PBMC total RNA. Via MiXCR, TCRdb re-called the multiplex PCR reads, giving one row per CDR3 protein. The table includes 35,000 to 45,000 distinct CDR3 sequences, 20% to 25% detected once. The chain carries TRBV12-3 or TRBV12-4 and TRBJ2-7, with TRBD1 matching 7 bases. Sample: glioma tissue, nonneoplastic brain tissue, or PBMCs (not recorded which). The receptor comes from a human donor with low-grade glioma or glioblastoma, undergoing nonglioma brain surgery, or in good health (not recorded which). DNA for the CDR3: TGTGCCAGCAGTTCCGGGACAGCAAAGGGCGAGCAGTACTTC. Translation gives CASSSGTAKGEQYF.